The 21 T cell receptor beta chains below come from one sample, sequenced in a study of blood T cells in healthy people across ages. A sample-barcoded 5' primer and a J-beta primer mix were used in a second PCR of roughly 7 to 11 cycles. TCRdb itself ran the 5' RACE reads through MiXCR, one entry per CDR3 protein. In the table there are roughly 1.5 million distinct CDR3 sequences, less than 45% of which are singletons. Input material: blood. The receptors derive from a woman aged 18-29 years in good health.

In this sample, this clonotype turned up a few times. Possible read error: a much larger clone is one base away. The V and J genes are TRBV25-1 and TRBJ2-1, with D hard to call. The V gene's germline CDR1 is MGHDK and CDR2 SYGVNS. This CDR3 is 11 amino acids long. Deletions cut 7 bases from V and 6 bases from J, with 7 bases between. The DNA for the CDR3 is TGTGCCAGCAATTGGGGCAATGAGCAGTTCTTC. As protein: CASNWGNEQFF.

This clonotype has more than one count but fewer than ten. The V gene is TRBV27, the J gene TRBJ1-6; D not certain. The CDR3 covers 13 residues. The germline V gene encodes CDR1 MNHEY and CDR2 SMNVEV (reference sequence). V lost 5 bases and J 6 bases, leaving 8 bases between the germline ends. The CDR3 loop reads CASSQILNSPLHF. For the CDR3, the DNA is TGTGCCAGCAGTCAGATACTTAATTCACCCCTCCACTTT.

In this sample, this clonotype turned up a few times. The gene calls are TRBV6-5 and TRBJ1-1; weak D call: TRBD1 (6 bases). This CDR3 comprises 14 residues. Trimming took off 6 bases at V and 5 bases at J, with 16 bases between the two ends. Per the germline V gene, CDR1 is MNHEY and CDR2 is SVGAGI. The CDR3 region has the DNA TGTGCCAGCAGCACCCCGGGGGCTCGGACTGAAGCTTTCTTT. It translates to CASSTPGARTEAFF.

V is TRBV11-2 and J is TRBJ2-7; weak D call: TRBD1 (5 bases). Germline values: CDR1 SGHAT, CDR2 FQNNGV. This CDR3 spans 14 amino acids. The V gene lost 5 bases and the J gene lost 4 bases, with 15 bases spanning the gap. The CDR3 here is CASSRTTLKYEQYF. The CDR3 nucleotides read TGTGCCAGCAGCAGGACAACGCTGAAGTACGAGCAGTACTTC.

The chain recombines TRBV7-2 with TRBJ2-3; D not certain. V dropped 2 bases and J dropped 2 bases, with 5 bases sitting between them. Germline CDR1 reads SGHTA; CDR2 reads FQGNSA. The CDR3 has 13 residues. The CDR3 protein is CASSLTTTDTQYF. Written as DNA, the CDR3 is TGTGCCAGCAGCTTAACCACCACAGATACGCAGTATTTT.

This clonotype was picked up many times. The junction does not match germline at one end; this may be a read error. The chain is built from TRBV28 and TRBJ2-1; D uncertain. Germline loops: CDR1 MDHEN, CDR2 SYDVKM. The CDR3 runs 11 residues. CDR3 coding DNA: TGCGCCAGCAGCTCCTTGAATGAGCAGTTCTTC. This gives the protein CASSSLNEQFF. Variable domain in full (rest from reference TRBV28 and TRBJ2-1): DVKVTQSSRYLVKRTGEKVFLECVQDMDHENMFWYRQDPGLGLRLIYFSYDVKMKEKGDIPEGYSVSREKKERFSLILESASTNQTSMYLCASSSLNEQFFGPGTRLTVL.

Many counts were recorded for this clonotype. The CDR3 is CASSFNRGDRTSEQYF. Here the CDR3 DNA reads TGTGCCAGCAGTTTTAACCGAGGCGATAGAACCTCCGAGCAGTACTTC. The V call is TRBV27, the J call TRBJ2-7; no definite D call. With 3 bases removed from V and 6 bases from J, the gap between germline ends came to 21 bases. CDR1 MNHEY and CDR2 SMNVEV come from the germline V gene (reference sequence). The CDR3 extends over 16 amino acids.

This chain connects TRBV29-1 to TRBJ2-7; D unclear. The germline V gene encodes CDR1 SQVTM and CDR2 ANQGSEA. The germline V and J ends were trimmed by 1 base and 7 bases, with 11 bases remaining between them. The CDR3 has 12 residues. The CDR3 loop is CSVEGYTDEQYF. CDR3 coding DNA: TGCAGCGTTGAAGGGTACACCGATGAGCAGTACTTC.

The genes are TRBV7-2 and TRBJ2-1; tentative D call: TRBD2 (5 bases). The CDR3 has 15 amino acids. Trimming removed 3 bases at V and 5 bases at J, with 14 bases between. Germline V gene sequence: CDR1 SGHTA, CDR2 FQGNSA. The CDR3 sequence: CASSFRASSNNEQFF. The CDR3 bases are TGTGCCAGCAGCTTTCGGGCTAGCAGTAACAATGAGCAGTTCTTC.

This clonotype was counted only a few times. In DNA, the CDR3 is TGCGCCAGCAGCTTGGTTCCCCTCGGGGGTTACAATGAGCAGTTCTTC. It yields the protein CASSLVPLGGYNEQFF. The chain is built from TRBV5-1 and TRBJ2-1; possibly TRBD2 for D (6 bases). Trimming stripped 0 bases from V and 4 bases from J, with 14 bases between. The CDR3 sequence is 16 residues long. The germline V gene has CDR1 SGHRS and CDR2 YFSETQ.

The chain carries TRBV20-1 and TRBJ2-3; 13 bases map to TRBD2. This CDR3 has 17 residues. V was pared by 3 bases and J by 1 base, with 7 bases of the junction left unmatched. Germline CDR1 and CDR2: DFQATT and SNEGSKA (reference sequence). The DNA of the CDR3 is TGCAGTGCTAGGGATACTAGCGGGGGGGCTGGCACAGATACGCAGTATTTT. It is translated as CSARDTSGGAGTDTQYF.

This rearrangement joins TRBV29-1 to TRBJ1-1, with a possible D match to TRBD1 (5 bases). The CDR3 contains 13 residues. Trimming shortened V by 5 bases and J by 1 base, and 11 bases separated the two germline ends. Per germline, CDR1 SQVTM and CDR2 ANQGSEA. This chain's CDR3 is CSVHRRGNTEAFF. CDR3 coding DNA: TGCAGCGTTCACAGGCGTGGGAACACTGAAGCTTTCTTT.

The chain carries TRBV27 and TRBJ2-5; 8 bases are a match to TRBD1. CDR3 length equals 19 residues. Trimming removed 2 bases from V and 5 bases from J; junction bases left unmatched: 19. CDR1 is MNHEY and CDR2 is SMNVEV in the germline V gene (reference sequence). The CDR3 nucleotides are TGTGCCAGCAGTTTACGATCCGGCGGGTGGGACAGGTATAAGGAGACCCAGTACTTC. Amino acid sequence: CASSLRSGGWDRYKETQYF.

This clonotype was detected a few times. This chain connects TRBV7-9 to TRBJ1-1; D is perhaps TRBD1 (5 bases). Germline CDR1 and CDR2: SEHNR and FQNEAQ (reference sequence). The length of the CDR3 is 16 residues. The V end lost 5 bases, the J end lost 2 bases, and 18 bases lay between the germline ends. In DNA, the CDR3 is TGTGCCAGCAGCGTCTTGGGCCGGGGGTCAAACACTGAAGCTTTCTTT. It codes for CASSVLGRGSNTEAFF.

This clonotype occurred a few times. The rearrangement uses TRBV25-1 and TRBJ1-2; a weak D match, TRBD1 (5 bases). The length of the CDR3 is 15 residues. Germline CDR1 reads MGHDK; CDR2 reads SYGVNS. The V end was cut by 10 bases, the J end by 4 bases, with 22 bases between. The CDR3 nucleotides read TGTGCCACACCTGAGACGGGACCTCTAAGCTATGGCTACACCTTC. It is translated as CATPETGPLSYGYTF.

The V gene is TRBV19, the J gene TRBJ2-3; the D gene is possibly TRBD2 (5 bases). The V gene lost 7 bases and the J gene lost 2 bases, with 10 bases spanning the gap. The CDR3 has 13 amino acids. Germline V lookup: CDR1 LNHDA, CDR2 SQIVND (reference sequence). The CDR3 region has the DNA TGTGCCAGTAACGGAGGAAACACAGATACGCAGTATTTT. Its translation: CASNGGNTDTQYF.

This clonotype was counted ten times or more. V and J are TRBV6-7 and TRBJ2-5; 9 nucleotides align to TRBD1. TRBV6-7 is sorted into the ORF group, with uncertain function. This CDR3 region has 15 residues. The J segment lost 5 bases and the V segment lost 5 bases, leaving 9 bases of the junction unmatched. CDR3 protein: CASSTLTGGEETQYF. In DNA, the CDR3 is TGTGCCAGCAGTACCTTGACAGGGGGAGAGGAGACCCAGTACTTC.

The rearrangement uses TRBV20-1 and TRBJ1-2; the D is unclear. Germline V lookup: CDR1 DFQATT, CDR2 SNEGSKA (reference sequence). The CDR3 sequence is 13 residues long. Trimming took 4 bases from V and 2 from J, leaving 11 bases between them. CDR3 sequence: CSATLSGNYGYTF. For the CDR3, the DNA is TGCAGTGCTACGTTGTCTGGGAACTATGGCTACACCTTC.

In regard to this clonotype: A junction end diverges from the germline sequence, so it may reflect a read error. The genes are TRBV4-1 and TRBJ1-2, with D hard to call. From germline, CDR1 is MGHRA and CDR2 YSYEKL. This CDR3 spans 16 amino acids. CDR3 coding DNA: TGCGTCAGCAGCCAAGATGCGGGTCGGGGTGGCTATGGCTACACCTTC. Translated, it gives CVSSQDAGRGGYGYTF.

This clonotype has a handful of counts. The chain joins TRBV20-1 to TRBJ2-1, with 9 nucleotides matching TRBD2. CDR1 and CDR2 from the germline V gene are DFQATT and SNEGSKA (reference sequence). The CDR3 loop spans 15 amino acids. V shed 6 bases, J shed 2 bases, and the junction held 8 bases outside the gene matches. The CDR3 nucleotides read TGCAGTGCACAATTCCTAGCGGGACCCTACAATGAGCAGTTCTTC. Encoded protein: CSAQFLAGPYNEQFF.

This chain uses TRBV7-2 with TRBJ2-1, with 10 bases aligning to TRBD1. Unmatched junction bases numbered 10, after V lost 6 bases and J lost 8 bases. The germline V gene has CDR1 SGHTA and CDR2 FQGNSA. This CDR3 contains 15 residues. CDR3 DNA sequence: TGTGCCAGCAGTTCACCGACAGGGGGCTTGTATGAGCAGTTCTTC. Its protein product is CASSSPTGGLYEQFF.